The TCR beta chain described here comes from a study of blood T cell repertoires in COVID-19. Study at large: Donors in the United States, Italy and Spain gave samples during acute or convalescent COVID-19. From T cells, B-cell-depleted T cells, or PBMCs came the material, which was cDNA or gDNA.

Authors' methods: Nucleated cell counts were estimated from reference gene primer amplification. TCRdb's copy holds only in-frame clones and misses some; the assay was immunoSEQ multiplex PCR. For V, J and clone size, that table is used; D and trimming come from the DNA. The data hold roughly 100,000 clones, with over 70% observed a single time. This CDR3 comprises 16 residues. V dropped 4 bases and J dropped 5; count of bases not matched to a gene: 9. CDR1 is KGHDR and CDR2 is SFDVKD in the germline V gene. On this clone itself: Other DNA sequences in the sample encode the same CDR3.

The sequence came from a human donor with acute or convalescent COVID-19. The donor label of this sample is uncertain. The chain links TRBV24-1 to TRBJ2-5, with 10 bases aligning to TRBD1. The sample was peripheral blood. CDR3 in DNA: TGTGCCACCAGTGACCCGGGACAGGGGAAGGGGGAGACCCAGTACTTC. Amino acids: CATSDPGQGKGETQYF.